This note documents a single T cell receptor beta chain sequence. The germline CDR1 and CDR2 sequences are SQVTM and ANQGSEA. The CDR3 totals 15 residues. Unmatched junction bases numbered 7, after V lost 0 bases and J lost 4 bases. With 60 Vbeta and 13 Jbeta primers, the PCR was carried out. Profiling relied on immunoSEQ multiplex PCR, and the TCRdb table lists in-frame clones only, not all of them. This sample has 100,000 or so clones, with over 75% found just once. The sample originates from a study of cytomegalovirus exposure and HLA in healthy donors. About the research overall: Early released data had tens of millions of unique TCRs, all coming from HLA-typed donors.

The receptor comes from a man aged 25 to 40 in good health and CMV-seropositive. The V call is TRBV29-1, the J call TRBJ2-3; 7 bases fit TRBD2. Source material: PBMCs. The CDR3 DNA sequence: TGCAGCGTTGAAGATGGGGGGGTTGGGGCAGATACGCAGTATTTT. Translated, it gives CSVEDGGVGADTQYF.